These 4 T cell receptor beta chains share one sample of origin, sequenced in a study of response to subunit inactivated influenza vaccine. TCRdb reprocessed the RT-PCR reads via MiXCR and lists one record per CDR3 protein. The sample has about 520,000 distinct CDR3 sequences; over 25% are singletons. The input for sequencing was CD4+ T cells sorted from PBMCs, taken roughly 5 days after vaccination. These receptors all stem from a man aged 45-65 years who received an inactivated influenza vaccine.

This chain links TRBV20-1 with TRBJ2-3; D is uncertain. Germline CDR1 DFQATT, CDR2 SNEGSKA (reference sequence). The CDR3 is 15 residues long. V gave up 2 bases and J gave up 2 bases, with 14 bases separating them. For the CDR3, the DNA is TGCAGTGCTAGACCTTCGGACGGGCTCACAGATACGCAGTATTTT. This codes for CSARPSDGLTDTQYF.

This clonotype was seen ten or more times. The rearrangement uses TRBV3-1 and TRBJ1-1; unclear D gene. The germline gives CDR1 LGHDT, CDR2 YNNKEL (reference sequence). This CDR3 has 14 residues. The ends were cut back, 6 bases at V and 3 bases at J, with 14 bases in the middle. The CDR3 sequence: CASSFTLADTEAFF. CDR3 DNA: TGTGCCAGCAGTTTTACCCTCGCGGACACTGAAGCTTTCTTT.

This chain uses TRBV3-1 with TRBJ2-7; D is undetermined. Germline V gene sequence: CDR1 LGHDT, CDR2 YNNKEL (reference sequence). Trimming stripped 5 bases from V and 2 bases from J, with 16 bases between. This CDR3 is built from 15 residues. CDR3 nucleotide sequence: TGTGCCAGCAGCGCATCGGGCTTCTCAACCTACGAGCAGTACTTC. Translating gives CASSASGFSTYEQYF.

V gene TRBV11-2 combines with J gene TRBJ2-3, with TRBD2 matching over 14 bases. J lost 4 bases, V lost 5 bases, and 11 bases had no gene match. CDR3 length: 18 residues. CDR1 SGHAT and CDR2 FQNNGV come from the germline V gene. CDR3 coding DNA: TGTGCCAGCAGCCCCGGGACTAGCGGGAGTCGGCGTGCAGATACGCAGTATTTT. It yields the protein CASSPGTSGSRRADTQYF.